This T cell receptor (beta chain) is from a study of tumour-infiltrating T cells in Burkitt lymphoma. As for the study in general: Overall and progression-free survival were predicted by productive clonality.

Trimming removed 0 bases at V and 3 bases at J, with 12 bases between. CDR1 and CDR2 (germline): MGHRA, YSYEKL. The CDR3 consists of 15 residues. Method: immunoSEQ multiplex PCR; TCRdb's copy keeps in-frame clones and lacks some. The sample lists roughly 13,000 clones, approximately 71% occurring once. The TCR sequence derives from a human donor with diffuse large B-cell lymphoma. The sequenced material came from tumor tissue. V gene TRBV4-1 combines with J gene TRBJ2-7; D unresolved. CDR3 DNA sequence: TGCGCCAGCAGCCAAGATTCATCTAGAAGCTACGAGCAGTACGTC. Protein sequence: CASSQDSSRSYEQYV.